The TCR beta chain described here comes from a study of T cell responses to AZD1222 COVID-19 vaccine. Overall study results and limits: Baseline serostatus was positive in only a handful of AZD1222 recipients.

Repertoires were generated with immunoSEQ multiplex PCR, while TCRdb's copy carries only in-frame clones and drops some. The table lists 150,000 or so clones, approximately 90% of them singletons. Trimming removed 1 base from V and 4 bases from J, with 7 bases in between. The CDR3 contains 13 residues. To note about this clone: Its specificity is unknown. Other DNA sequences of this sample code for an identical CDR3.

This sample comprised peripheral blood, obtained on day 0 of AZD1222 vaccination. The chain couples TRBV12-3 or TRBV12-4 to TRBJ1-1; no clear D gene. This TCR derives from an adult in good health. The CDR3 nucleotides are TGTGCCAGCAGTTTAGGAGTGGGCACTGAAGCTTTCTTT. As protein: CASSLGVGTEAFF.